A single TCR beta chain is shown here with its context. Germline CDR1 is SGDLS and CDR2 is YYNGEE. The CDR3 totals 14 residues. V was shortened by 0 bases and J by 2 bases, with 9 bases between the two germline ends. This sample was included in a study of T-cell reconstitution after alpha-beta-depleted transplantation in children. For TCRbeta, the library was prepared with unique molecular identifiers. TCRdb redid the calling of the PCR reads with MiXCR, one entry per CDR3 protein. Of about a million distinct CDR3 sequences detected, under 30% appear once; the ten largest clones hold roughly 30%. This specimen was PBMCs, mostly from graft donor cells, taken 360 days after TCRalphabeta/CD19-depleted stem cell transplant. The genes are TRBV9 and TRBJ2-7, with D possibly matching TRBD2 (6 bases). This receptor was obtained from a boy younger than two who had a stem cell transplant for SCID, so the T cells may come from the graft donor. In nucleotides, the CDR3 is TGTGCCAGCAGCGTAGCTACTAGCCCCTACGAGCAGTACTTC. Residues: CASSVATSPYEQYF.